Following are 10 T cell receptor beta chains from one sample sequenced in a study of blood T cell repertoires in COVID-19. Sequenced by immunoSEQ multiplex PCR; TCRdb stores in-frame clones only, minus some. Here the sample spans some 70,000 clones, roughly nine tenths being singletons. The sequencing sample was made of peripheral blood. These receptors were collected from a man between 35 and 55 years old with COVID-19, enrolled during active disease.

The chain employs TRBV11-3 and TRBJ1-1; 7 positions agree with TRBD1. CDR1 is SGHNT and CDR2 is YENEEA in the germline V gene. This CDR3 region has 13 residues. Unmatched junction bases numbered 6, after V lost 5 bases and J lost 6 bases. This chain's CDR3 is CASSQQGSSEAFF. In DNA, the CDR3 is TGTGCCAGCAGCCAACAGGGGTCTTCTGAAGCTTTCTTT.

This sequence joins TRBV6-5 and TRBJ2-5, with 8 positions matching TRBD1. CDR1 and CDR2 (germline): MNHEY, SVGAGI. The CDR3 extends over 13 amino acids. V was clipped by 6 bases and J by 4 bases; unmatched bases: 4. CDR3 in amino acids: CASRPQGAETQYF. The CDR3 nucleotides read TGTGCCAGCAGACCTCAGGGGGCAGAGACCCAGTACTTC.

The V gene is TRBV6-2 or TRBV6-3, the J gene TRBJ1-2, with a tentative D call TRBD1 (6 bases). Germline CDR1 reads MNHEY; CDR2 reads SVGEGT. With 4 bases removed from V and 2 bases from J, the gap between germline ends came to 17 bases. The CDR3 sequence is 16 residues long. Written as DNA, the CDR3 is TGTGCCAGCAGTTTGAGGGGACATGTCCCGAACTATGGCTACACCTTC. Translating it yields CASSLRGHVPNYGYTF.

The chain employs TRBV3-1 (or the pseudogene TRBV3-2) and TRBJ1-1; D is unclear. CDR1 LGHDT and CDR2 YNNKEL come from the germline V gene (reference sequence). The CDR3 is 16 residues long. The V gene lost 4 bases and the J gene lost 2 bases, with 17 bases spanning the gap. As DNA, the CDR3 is TGTGCCAGCAGCCCCCGCCCGGGGAGGTTAAACACTGAAGCTTTCTTT. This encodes CASSPRPGRLNTEAFF.

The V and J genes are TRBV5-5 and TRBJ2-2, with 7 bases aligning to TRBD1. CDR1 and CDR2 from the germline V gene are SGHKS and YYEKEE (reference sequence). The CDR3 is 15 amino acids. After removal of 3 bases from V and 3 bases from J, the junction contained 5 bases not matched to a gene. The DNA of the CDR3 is TGTGCCAGCAGCTCGGGACAGCTACACACCGGGGAGCTGTTTTTT. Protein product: CASSSGQLHTGELFF. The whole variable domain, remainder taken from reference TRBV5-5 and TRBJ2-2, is DAGVTQSPTHLIKTRGQQVTLRCSPISGHKSVSWYQQVLGQGPQFIFQYYEKEERGRGNFPDRFSARQFPNYSSELNVNALLLGDSALYLCASSSGQLHTGELFFGEGSRLTVL.

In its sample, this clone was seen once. CDR3 sequence: CASSLDRGSYNEQFF. In nucleotides, the CDR3 is TGTGCCAGCAGCTTAGACAGGGGTTCCTACAATGAGCAGTTCTTC. V is TRBV7-2 and J is TRBJ2-1, with 7 bases identical to TRBD1. Germline assignment: CDR1 SGHTA and CDR2 FQGNSA. This CDR3 has 15 residues. The trim removed 1 base at V and 1 base at J, leaving 1 base unmatched.

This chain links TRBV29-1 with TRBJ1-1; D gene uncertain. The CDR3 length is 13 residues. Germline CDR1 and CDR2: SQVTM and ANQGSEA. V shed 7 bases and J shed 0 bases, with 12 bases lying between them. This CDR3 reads CSAGLGMNTEAFF. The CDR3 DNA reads TGCAGCGCCGGACTGGGGATGAACACTGAAGCTTTCTTT.

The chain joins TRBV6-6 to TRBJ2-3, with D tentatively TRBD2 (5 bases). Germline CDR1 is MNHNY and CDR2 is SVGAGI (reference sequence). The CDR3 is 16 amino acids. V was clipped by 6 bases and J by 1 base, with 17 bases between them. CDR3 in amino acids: CASSLGVSLGTDTQYF. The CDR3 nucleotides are TGTGCCAGCAGCCTGGGAGTTTCTTTAGGCACAGATACGCAGTATTTT.

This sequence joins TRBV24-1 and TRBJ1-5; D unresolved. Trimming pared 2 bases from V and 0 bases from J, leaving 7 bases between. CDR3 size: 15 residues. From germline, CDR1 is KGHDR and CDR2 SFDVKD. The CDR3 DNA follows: TGTGCCACCAGTGATTATAGATATAGCAATCAGCCCCAGCATTTT. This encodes CATSDYRYSNQPQHF.

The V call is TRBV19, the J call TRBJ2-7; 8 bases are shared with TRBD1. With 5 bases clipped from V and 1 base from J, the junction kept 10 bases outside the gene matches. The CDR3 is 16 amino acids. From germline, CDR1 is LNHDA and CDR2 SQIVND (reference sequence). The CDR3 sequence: CASSLRQGPVSYEQYF. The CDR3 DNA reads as TGTGCCAGTAGTCTCCGACAGGGGCCCGTGTCCTACGAGCAGTACTTC.